This paragraph reports one TCR beta chain. The entry originates in a study of control samples from healthy donors and cancer patients. In germline, CDR1 is SGHRS, CDR2 YFSETQ. Trimming removed 0 bases at V and 2 bases at J, with 5 bases between. CDR3 length: 13 residues. TCRdb keeps only in-frame clones here, not all; method: immunoSEQ multiplex PCR. This sample has roughly 43,000 clones; about 89% occur once, and the top ten carry about 10%. The receptor's source is a woman aged 60-70 years with lung cancer. This chain joins TRBV5-1 and TRBJ2-5; D uncertain. Sequenced sample: PBMCs. CDR3 in DNA: TGCGCCAGCAGCTTGGGTCTACAAGAGACCCAGTACTTC. It codes for CASSLGLQETQYF.